Below, 18 T cell receptor beta chains from the same sample are listed, as sequenced in a study of T cell changes during pregnancy in multiple sclerosis. Only in-frame clones appear in the TCRdb table, and some are missing; sequencing was by immunoSEQ multiplex PCR. The table includes approximately 80,000 clones, 94% detected once. The specimen was peripheral blood, collected in the second trimester of pregnancy. The receptors originated from a female donor in good health, enrolled as a control in a pregnancy study.

The chain recombines TRBV27 with TRBJ2-7, with TRBD2 matching over 12 bases. Germline V CDR1 and CDR2: MNHEY, SMNVEV (reference sequence). With 5 bases clipped from V and 5 bases from J, the junction kept 7 bases outside the gene matches. CDR3 size: 15 residues. CDR3 nucleotides: TGTGCCAGCAGTCCAATTTGGACTAGCGGGAACGAGCAGTACTTC. It is translated as CASSPIWTSGNEQYF.

V gene TRBV6-5 combines with J gene TRBJ2-1; TRBD2 agrees at 12 bases. The trim removed 5 bases at V and 9 bases at J, leaving 8 bases unmatched. Germline values: CDR1 MNHEY, CDR2 SVGAGI. This CDR3 is built from 15 residues. CDR3 loop: CASSLGLAGLSEQFF. For the CDR3, the DNA is TGTGCCAGCAGTCTTGGACTAGCGGGACTTAGTGAGCAGTTCTTC.

The chain joins TRBV6-1 to TRBJ2-5; perhaps TRBD2 as D (7 bases). The CDR3 extends over 16 amino acids. CDR1 and CDR2 (germline): MNHNS, SASEGT. Trimming took 1 base from V and 0 from J, leaving 12 bases between them. CDR3 region: CASSEGAGAYQETQYF. The DNA for the CDR3 is TGTGCCAGCAGTGAAGGGGCGGGGGCTTACCAAGAGACCCAGTACTTC.

The V gene is TRBV29-1, the J gene TRBJ1-6, with a possible D match to TRBD1 (6 bases). Germline values: CDR1 SQVTM, CDR2 ANQGSEA. The CDR3 contains 14 residues. V was trimmed by 7 bases and J by 6 bases, leaving 16 bases between them. The CDR3 is CSASTGTTNSPLHF. DNA for the CDR3: TGCAGCGCTTCTACCGGGACAACTAATTCACCCCTCCACTTT.

The rearrangement uses TRBV6-5 and TRBJ1-5, with a weak D call TRBD1 (5 bases). This CDR3 has 14 amino acids. V lost 2 bases and J 3 bases, leaving 8 bases between the germline ends. Germline loops: CDR1 MNHEY, CDR2 SVGAGI. The CDR3 DNA follows: TGTGCCAGCAGTTACGTAGGGGCCAATCAGCCCCAGCATTTT. As protein: CASSYVGANQPQHF.

The rearrangement links TRBV2 to TRBJ2-5; D gene uncertain. The better agreement between TRBJ2-7 and the DNA end casts doubt on the J call. The CDR3 contains 12 residues. Germline V lookup: CDR1 SNHLY, CDR2 FYNNEI. CDR3 sequence: CASSTQSYEQYF. The CDR3 DNA is TGTGCCAGCAGTACTCAATCCTACGAGCAGTACTTC.

V usage is TRBV5-4 and J usage is TRBJ2-2, with TRBD1 identical over 9 bases. The CDR3 has 17 amino acids. Per the germline V gene, CDR1 is SGHNT and CDR2 is YYREEE (reference sequence). V shed 2 bases, J shed 1 base, and the junction held 6 bases outside the gene matches. Written as DNA, the CDR3 is TGTGCCAGCAGCTTAGATAACAGGGGGCAGAACACCGGGGAGCTGTTTTTT. Translating gives CASSLDNRGQNTGELFF.

The chain links TRBV28 to TRBJ2-7, with 7 bases fitting TRBD1. The CDR3 length is 15 residues. The V segment lost 7 bases and the J segment 0 bases; nucleotides outside the gene matches: 9. Germline values: CDR1 MDHEN, CDR2 SYDVKM. The DNA for the CDR3 is TGTGCCAGCACTTCCGGGACAGCCAGCTCCTACGAGCAGTACTTC. Translating gives CASTSGTASSYEQYF. Supplemented by reference TRBV28 and TRBJ2-7, the full variable domain reads DVKVTQSSRYLVKRTGEKVFLECVQDMDHENMFWYRQDPGLGLRLIYFSYDVKMKEKGDIPEGYSVSREKKERFSLILESASTNQTSMYLCASTSGTASSYEQYFGPGTRLTVT.

The chain carries TRBV19 and TRBJ2-3; TRBD2 aligns across 14 bases. The V gene's germline CDR1 is LNHDA and CDR2 SQIVND (reference sequence). The CDR3 consists of 15 residues. Trimming cost V 5 bases and J 4 bases; bases outside gene matches: 2. The CDR3, as DNA: TGTGCCAGTAGTCAGACTAGCGGGAGGGCAGATACGCAGTATTTT. Translated: CASSQTSGRADTQYF.

This clone was counted once. The chain is built from TRBV27 and TRBJ2-7, with a weak D call TRBD1 (6 bases). Germline V lookup: CDR1 MNHEY, CDR2 SMNVEV (reference sequence). This CDR3 is 12 amino acids long. Between the trimmed V and J ends, which lost 3 bases and 5 bases, there was a span of 8 bases. CDR3 region: CASSFRGNEQYF. The CDR3 DNA reads as TGTGCCAGCAGTTTCAGGGGCAACGAGCAGTACTTC.

The chain combines TRBV4-1 with TRBJ2-3; 9 nucleotides align to TRBD2. This CDR3 is built from 17 residues. V lost 4 bases, J lost 0 bases, and 8 bases stayed unmatched. Germline V lookup: CDR1 MGHRA, CDR2 YSYEKL. This chain's CDR3 is CASSPHLAGKSTDTQYF. The DNA for the CDR3 is TGCGCCAGCAGCCCTCATCTAGCGGGGAAAAGCACAGATACGCAGTATTTT.

The chain couples TRBV19 to TRBJ2-1; 7 nucleotides align to TRBD1. The junction had 14 bases not matched to a gene; V was cut back by 5 bases and J by 7 bases. The CDR3 totals 16 residues. Per the germline V gene, CDR1 is LNHDA and CDR2 is SQIVND (reference sequence). CDR3 DNA: TGTGCCAGTAGTCCCCCGGGACAGAGGTGGTCAAATGAGCAGTTCTTC. Residues: CASSPPGQRWSNEQFF.

V gene TRBV2 combines with J gene TRBJ2-2; 11 nucleotides match TRBD2. The CDR3 loop spans 15 amino acids. J was trimmed by 3 bases and V by 6 bases; bases with no gene match: 3. The V gene's germline CDR1 is SNHLY and CDR2 FYNNEI. The CDR3 nucleotides read TGTGCCAGCAGACAGGGACTAGCGGACACCGGGGAGCTGTTTTTT. Its protein product is CASRQGLADTGELFF.

The CDR3 region is CASSTSGGVNEQFF. For the CDR3, the DNA is TGTGCCAGCAGTACTAGCGGAGGGGTCAATGAGCAGTTCTTC. This chain connects TRBV6-1 to TRBJ2-1, with 8 nucleotides matching TRBD2. CDR1 is MNHNS and CDR2 is SASEGT in the germline V gene. Unmatched junction bases numbered 6, after V lost 5 bases and J lost 6 bases. The CDR3 spans 14 residues.

The V gene is TRBV6-1, the J gene TRBJ2-5; 8 bases are a match to TRBD1. V lost 1 base, J lost 5 bases, and 6 bases stayed unmatched. The germline CDR1 and CDR2 sequences are MNHNS and SASEGT. This CDR3 is 15 amino acids long. CDR3 in amino acids: CASSEGAGGAETQYF. CDR3 in DNA: TGTGCCAGCAGTGAAGGTGCAGGGGGCGCGGAGACCCAGTACTTC.

V usage is TRBV9 and J usage is TRBJ2-7, with D tentatively TRBD2 (5 bases). Trimming took 1 base from V and 2 from J, leaving 13 bases between them. The CDR3 has 15 residues. CDR1 SGDLS and CDR2 YYNGEE come from the germline V gene. The CDR3 spells CASSVYIAPTYEQYF. The CDR3, as DNA: TGTGCCAGCAGCGTATACATAGCGCCTACCTACGAGCAGTACTTC. The whole variable domain, filled in from reference TRBV9 and TRBJ2-7, reads DSGVTQTPKHLITATGQRVTLRCSPRSGDLSVYWYQQSLDQGLQFLIQYYNGEERAKGNILERFSAQQFPDLHSELNLSSLELGDSALYFCASSVYIAPTYEQYFGPGTRLTVT.

The genes are TRBV11-3 and TRBJ2-3, with TRBD2 matching 11 bases. The CDR3 has 17 residues. Germline values: CDR1 SGHNT, CDR2 YENEEA. With V trimmed by 1 base and J by 2 bases, 5 bases remained unmatched. The CDR3 reads CASSLGLAGGNTDTQYF. DNA of the CDR3: TGTGCCAGCAGCTTAGGGCTAGCGGGAGGTAACACAGATACGCAGTATTTT.

This clone is a singleton in its sample. The chain employs TRBV14 and TRBJ1-1, with a weak D call TRBD1 (5 bases). The germline V and J ends were trimmed by 4 bases and 1 base, with 13 bases remaining between them. This CDR3 is built from 15 residues. Germline V lookup: CDR1 SGHDN, CDR2 FVKESK. The CDR3 protein is CASSRDGGRNTEAFF. For the CDR3, the DNA is TGTGCCAGCAGCCGAGACGGGGGAAGGAACACTGAAGCTTTCTTT.